This is a list of T cell receptor beta chains from one sample in a study of T-cell reconstitution after alpha-beta-depleted transplantation in children. TCRdb called the PCR reads again in MiXCR, with one record for every CDR3 protein. The table lists 500,000 or so distinct CDR3 sequences, around 10% of them singletons. This specimen consisted of PBMCs, mostly from graft donor cells, obtained 180 days after TCRalphabeta/CD19-depleted stem cell transplant. The origin of the receptors is a female patient aged 2-15 years who had a stem cell transplant for aplastic anemia, so the T cells may come from the graft donor. The CDR3 runs from the conserved cysteine through the conserved F or W. The D gene is left open where the match is weak. A clone size is listed for some rows: how often the clone was seen (once, few, many), or a class if it is expanded.

d_gene: TRBD1; v_gene: TRBV7-2; j_gene: TRBJ1-5; abundance: few; CDR3aa: CASSNFRGLKQPQHF; CDR3nt: TGTGCCAGCAGCAACTTCAGGGGGCTTAAGCAGCCCCAGCATTTT
d_gene: .; v_gene: TRBV6-5; j_gene: TRBJ2-2; abundance: .; CDR3aa: CATSGGSGELFF; CDR3nt: TGTGCCACCTCCGGAGGGTCCGGGGAGCTGTTTTTT
d_gene: .; v_gene: TRBV7-6; j_gene: TRBJ2-5; abundance: .; CDR3aa: CASSLSRARQETQYF; CDR3nt: TGTGCCAGCAGCTTAAGCAGGGCCCGCCAAGAGACCCAGTACTTC
d_gene: TRBD2; v_gene: TRBV5-1; j_gene: TRBJ2-3; abundance: many; CDR3aa: CASSPAGATFTDTQYF; CDR3nt: TGCGCCAGCAGCCCAGCGGGGGCCACCTTCACAGATACGCAGTATTTT
d_gene: .; v_gene: TRBV7-2; j_gene: TRBJ1-1; abundance: .; CDR3aa: CASSLTDRLSEAFF; CDR3nt: TGTGCCAGCAGCCTCACGGACAGACTGTCTGAAGCTTTCTTT
d_gene: TRBD1; v_gene: TRBV28; j_gene: TRBJ1-5; abundance: .; CDR3aa: CASSLRQGKALNQPQHF; CDR3nt: TGTGCCAGCAGTTTAAGACAGGGGAAGGCCTTGAATCAGCCCCAGCATTTT
d_gene: .; v_gene: TRBV18; j_gene: TRBJ2-5; abundance: .; CDR3aa: CASRVPGEETQYF; CDR3nt: TGTGCCAGCCGCGTACCAGGTGAAGAGACCCAGTACTTC
d_gene: .; v_gene: TRBV28; j_gene: TRBJ2-5; abundance: .; CDR3aa: CASRTTLRGETQYF; CDR3nt: TGTGCCAGCAGAACGACTCTACGGGGCGAGACCCAGTACTTC
d_gene: TRBD1; v_gene: TRBV20-1; j_gene: TRBJ2-3; abundance: .; CDR3aa: CSARTGTGVTNTQYF; CDR3nt: TGCAGTGCTCGAACCGGGACAGGGGTCACAAATACGCAGTATTTT
d_gene: TRBD2; v_gene: TRBV5-6; j_gene: TRBJ2-1; abundance: .; CDR3aa: CASSPGLGAGNEQFF; CDR3nt: TGTGCCAGCAGCCCGGGACTAGGCGCAGGCAATGAGCAGTTCTTC
d_gene: .; v_gene: TRBV19; j_gene: TRBJ2-2; abundance: .; CDR3aa: CASSINRANTGELFF; CDR3nt: TGTGCCAGTAGTATAAACCGGGCGAACACCGGGGAGCTGTTTTTT
d_gene: .; v_gene: TRBV20-1; j_gene: TRBJ2-3; abundance: .; CDR3aa: CSARATLGGGGGDTQYF; CDR3nt: TGCAGTGCTAGAGCCACCCTGGGGGGTGGGGGTGGAGATACGCAGTATTTT
d_gene: TRBD2; v_gene: TRBV6-5; j_gene: TRBJ2-7; abundance: .; CDR3aa: CASSYSPSGTSPPYEQYF; CDR3nt: TGTGCCAGCAGTTACTCTCCTTCCGGGACTAGTCCTCCCTACGAGCAGTACTTC
d_gene: TRBD2; v_gene: TRBV11-2; j_gene: TRBJ2-1; abundance: .; CDR3aa: CASSSPTLTSGVSYNEQFF; CDR3nt: TGTGCCAGCAGCTCCCCAACCTTGACTAGCGGGGTCTCCTACAATGAGCAGTTCTTC
d_gene: .; v_gene: TRBV20-1; j_gene: TRBJ1-3; abundance: .; CDR3aa: CSARPQTAAWNTIYF; CDR3nt: TGCAGTGCTAGACCCCAGACAGCCGCGTGGAACACCATATATTTT
d_gene: .; v_gene: TRBV29-1; j_gene: TRBJ2-2; abundance: .; CDR3aa: CSVERTGTGELFF; CDR3nt: TGCAGCGTTGAGAGGACGGGCACCGGGGAGCTGTTTTTT
d_gene: .; v_gene: TRBV5-1; j_gene: TRBJ1-2; abundance: few; CDR3aa: CASSFEDYGYTF; CDR3nt: TGCGCCAGCAGCTTCGAGGACTATGGCTACACCTTC
d_gene: .; v_gene: TRBV6-1; j_gene: TRBJ1-1; abundance: .; CDR3aa: CASSNRAIQGGNTEAFF; CDR3nt: TGTGCCAGCAGTAATAGGGCGATACAGGGCGGGAACACTGAAGCTTTCTTT
d_gene: .; v_gene: TRBV7-9; j_gene: TRBJ2-2; abundance: .; CDR3aa: CASSLESQPNTGELFF; CDR3nt: TGTGCCAGCAGCTTAGAATCGCAGCCGAACACCGGGGAGCTGTTTTTT
d_gene: .; v_gene: TRBV12-3/TRBV12-4; j_gene: TRBJ2-1; abundance: few; CDR3aa: CASSLTGKGENEQFF; CDR3nt: TGTGCCAGCAGTTTAACTGGAAAAGGTGAGAATGAGCAGTTCTTC
d_gene: .; v_gene: TRBV12-3/TRBV12-4; j_gene: TRBJ2-7; abundance: many; CDR3aa: CASSPHGYEQYF; CDR3nt: TGTGCCAGCAGTCCCCACGGGTACGAGCAGTACTTC
d_gene: .; v_gene: TRBV20-1; j_gene: TRBJ1-1; abundance: .; CDR3aa: CSARDLWGSPSLTEAFF; CDR3nt: TGCAGTGCTAGAGATCTCTGGGGCAGCCCTTCTCTCACTGAAGCTTTCTTT
d_gene: .; v_gene: TRBV10-3; j_gene: TRBJ2-7; abundance: few; CDR3aa: CAISPGYEQYF; CDR3nt: TGTGCCATCAGTCCGGGCTACGAGCAGTACTTC
d_gene: .; v_gene: TRBV5-1; j_gene: TRBJ2-2; abundance: many; CDR3aa: CASSRRAPADTGELFF; CDR3nt: TGCGCCAGCAGCCGGAGAGCCCCGGCGGACACCGGGGAGCTGTTTTTT
d_gene: .; v_gene: TRBV13; j_gene: TRBJ2-4; abundance: few; CDR3aa: CASSSRDGSVEYF; CDR3nt: TGTGCCAGCAGCTCCCGGGACGGTTCCGTAGAGTACTTC
d_gene: .; v_gene: TRBV12-5; j_gene: TRBJ2-1; abundance: .; CDR3aa: CASGYFWKAYLGDEQFF; CDR3nt: TGTGCTAGTGGTTATTTCTGGAAGGCGTACCTGGGAGATGAGCAGTTCTTC
d_gene: TRBD2; v_gene: TRBV20-1; j_gene: TRBJ2-1; abundance: few; CDR3aa: CSAETSGIRDEQFF; CDR3nt: TGCAGTGCCGAGACTAGCGGGATTAGGGATGAGCAGTTCTTC
d_gene: TRBD1; v_gene: TRBV29-1; j_gene: TRBJ2-7; abundance: few; CDR3aa: CSVLGTGGPSVSYEQYF; CDR3nt: TGCAGCGTGCTTGGGACAGGAGGTCCATCCGTCTCCTACGAGCAGTACTTC
d_gene: TRBD2; v_gene: TRBV4-2; j_gene: TRBJ2-7; abundance: few; CDR3aa: CASSQEEASGILYEQYF; CDR3nt: TGTGCCAGCAGCCAAGAAGAGGCTAGCGGGATCCTTTACGAGCAGTACTTC
d_gene: .; v_gene: TRBV4-3; j_gene: TRBJ1-4; abundance: many; CDR3aa: CASRGMGDEKLFF; CDR3nt: TGCGCCAGCCGGGGAATGGGAGATGAAAAACTGTTTTTT
d_gene: .; v_gene: TRBV5-1; j_gene: TRBJ1-5; abundance: .; CDR3aa: CASSEGRPQHF; CDR3nt: TGCGCCAGCAGCGAGGGACGGCCCCAGCATTTT
d_gene: TRBD2; v_gene: TRBV28; j_gene: TRBJ2-3; abundance: .; CDR3aa: CASSFHLVRGLAGITDTQYF; CDR3nt: TGTGCCAGCAGTTTCCACCTCGTTAGAGGACTAGCGGGAATCACAGATACGCAGTATTTT
d_gene: TRBD2; v_gene: TRBV19; j_gene: TRBJ2-1; abundance: few; CDR3aa: CASEIAGESYNEQFF; CDR3nt: TGTGCCAGTGAAATAGCGGGAGAATCCTACAATGAGCAGTTCTTC
d_gene: TRBD1; v_gene: TRBV4-3; j_gene: TRBJ2-7; abundance: many; CDR3aa: CASSRKLTGTGGYEQYF; CDR3nt: TGCGCCAGCAGCCGAAAACTAACCGGGACAGGGGGCTACGAGCAGTACTTC
d_gene: .; v_gene: TRBV7-9; j_gene: TRBJ2-1; abundance: few; CDR3aa: CASSPWGINNEQFF; CDR3nt: TGTGCCAGCAGCCCCTGGGGGATCAACAATGAGCAGTTCTTC
d_gene: .; v_gene: TRBV28; j_gene: TRBJ1-1; abundance: many; CDR3aa: CASNSRRGSNTEAFF; CDR3nt: TGTGCCAGCAATTCCCGTCGGGGGTCGAACACTGAAGCTTTCTTT
d_gene: .; v_gene: TRBV29-1; j_gene: TRBJ1-3; abundance: .; CDR3aa: CSVWGSGNTIYF; CDR3nt: TGCAGCGTTTGGGGATCTGGAAACACCATATATTTT
d_gene: .; v_gene: TRBV29-1; j_gene: TRBJ1-1; abundance: few; CDR3aa: CSVRTPVNTEAFF; CDR3nt: TGCAGCGTTCGGACTCCTGTGAACACTGAAGCTTTCTTT
d_gene: .; v_gene: TRBV11-2; j_gene: TRBJ1-6; abundance: .; CDR3aa: CASVLPGRTSSYNSPLHF; CDR3nt: TGTGCCAGCGTTCTCCCGGGACGTACGAGCTCCTATAATTCACCCCTCCACTTT
d_gene: .; v_gene: TRBV5-1; j_gene: TRBJ2-2; abundance: .; CDR3aa: CASGRIWDSPNTGELFF; CDR3nt: TGCGCCAGCGGGCGTATTTGGGACTCACCAAACACCGGGGAGCTGTTTTTT
d_gene: .; v_gene: TRBV27; j_gene: TRBJ2-7; abundance: few; CDR3aa: CASSLKESYEQYF; CDR3nt: TGTGCCAGCAGTTTGAAGGAATCCTACGAGCAGTACTTC
d_gene: .; v_gene: TRBV6-5; j_gene: TRBJ2-7; abundance: .; CDR3aa: CASSYSHLGFEQYF; CDR3nt: TGTGCCAGCAGTTACTCGCATCTAGGGTTCGAGCAGTACTTC
d_gene: .; v_gene: TRBV10-2; j_gene: TRBJ2-1; abundance: few; CDR3aa: CASRVLGGSEQFF; CDR3nt: TGCGCCAGCAGGGTACTTGGGGGGAGTGAGCAGTTCTTC
d_gene: .; v_gene: TRBV27; j_gene: TRBJ1-1; abundance: .; CDR3aa: CASSLSRGGTEAFF; CDR3nt: TGTGCCAGCAGTTTATCGAGGGGGGGCACTGAAGCTTTCTTT
d_gene: .; v_gene: TRBV6-2/TRBV6-3; j_gene: TRBJ2-7; abundance: few; CDR3aa: CASSRQGFVGQYF; CDR3nt: TGTGCCAGCAGTCGTCAGGGGTTTGTCGGGCAGTACTTC
d_gene: TRBD2; v_gene: TRBV7-9; j_gene: TRBJ2-7; abundance: few; CDR3aa: CASSLSGRGYEQYF; CDR3nt: TGTGCCAGCAGCCTTAGCGGGAGGGGGTACGAGCAGTACTTC
d_gene: TRBD2; v_gene: TRBV7-2; j_gene: TRBJ2-7; abundance: .; CDR3aa: CASSLAGLAGPYEQYF; CDR3nt: TGTGCCAGCAGCTTAGCGGGACTAGCGGGCCCCTACGAGCAGTACTTC
d_gene: .; v_gene: TRBV7-6; j_gene: TRBJ2-1; abundance: .; CDR3aa: CASSLDLAYNEQFF; CDR3nt: TGTGCCAGCAGCTTAGATCTAGCTTACAATGAGCAGTTCTTC
d_gene: .; v_gene: TRBV20-1; j_gene: TRBJ2-1; abundance: few; CDR3aa: CSASRAGDEQFF; CDR3nt: TGCAGTGCTAGTAGGGCAGGGGATGAGCAGTTCTTC
d_gene: TRBD1; v_gene: TRBV27; j_gene: TRBJ2-7; abundance: many; CDR3aa: CASRPGTGPYEQYF; CDR3nt: TGTGCCAGCCGACCCGGGACAGGGCCCTACGAGCAGTACTTC
d_gene: .; v_gene: TRBV6-2/TRBV6-3; j_gene: TRBJ2-1; abundance: many; CDR3aa: CASSPRVRTTSYNEQFF; CDR3nt: TGTGCCAGCAGCCCCAGGGTACGGACTACCTCCTACAATGAGCAGTTCTTC
d_gene: TRBD2; v_gene: TRBV20-1; j_gene: TRBJ2-3; abundance: .; CDR3aa: CSVQGLAGATDTQYF; CDR3nt: TGCAGTGTTCAGGGACTAGCGGGAGCCACAGATACGCAGTATTTT
d_gene: .; v_gene: TRBV20-1; j_gene: TRBJ1-5; abundance: many; CDR3aa: CSARARLGGGISNQPQHF; CDR3nt: TGCAGTGCTAGAGCCAGGCTGGGCGGCGGGATCAGCAATCAGCCCCAGCATTTT
d_gene: TRBD2; v_gene: TRBV12-3/TRBV12-4; j_gene: TRBJ2-2; abundance: .; CDR3aa: CASSPGTSGNPQLNTGELFF; CDR3nt: TGTGCCAGCAGTCCAGGGACTAGCGGGAATCCCCAACTAAACACCGGGGAGCTGTTTTTT